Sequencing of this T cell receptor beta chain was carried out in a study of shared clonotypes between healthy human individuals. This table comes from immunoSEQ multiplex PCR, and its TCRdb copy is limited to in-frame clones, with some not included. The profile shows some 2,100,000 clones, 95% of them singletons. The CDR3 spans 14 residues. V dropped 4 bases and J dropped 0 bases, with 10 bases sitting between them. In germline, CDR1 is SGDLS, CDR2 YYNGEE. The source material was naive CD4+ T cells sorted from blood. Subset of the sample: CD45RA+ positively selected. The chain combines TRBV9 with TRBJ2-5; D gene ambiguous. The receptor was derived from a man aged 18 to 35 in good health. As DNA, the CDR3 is TGTGCCAGCAGCCGGAAACCCGACCAAGAGACCCAGTACTTC. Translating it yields CASSRKPDQETQYF.